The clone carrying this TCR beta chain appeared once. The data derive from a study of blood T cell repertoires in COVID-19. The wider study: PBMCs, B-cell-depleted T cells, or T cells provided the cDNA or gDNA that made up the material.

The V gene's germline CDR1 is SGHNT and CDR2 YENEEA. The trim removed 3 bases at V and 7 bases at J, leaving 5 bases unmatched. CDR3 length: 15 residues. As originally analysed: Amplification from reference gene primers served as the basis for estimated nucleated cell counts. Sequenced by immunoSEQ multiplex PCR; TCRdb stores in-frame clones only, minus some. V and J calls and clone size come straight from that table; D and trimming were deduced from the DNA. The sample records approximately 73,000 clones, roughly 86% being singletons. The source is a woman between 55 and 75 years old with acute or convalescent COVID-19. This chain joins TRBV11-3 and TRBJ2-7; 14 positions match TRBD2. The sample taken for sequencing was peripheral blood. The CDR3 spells CASSLGLAGVREQYF. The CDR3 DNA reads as TGTGCCAGCAGCTTGGGACTAGCGGGAGTAAGGGAGCAGTACTTC.